This T cell receptor beta chain was identified during a study of blood T cell repertoires in COVID-19. Some clones are missing from TCRdb's copy, which holds only in-frame ones; the method was immunoSEQ multiplex PCR. The data contain 200,000 to 300,000 clones, roughly 86% of them seen just once; the ten biggest clones take up approximately 2.4%. Looked up from germline, CDR1 is LGHNA and CDR2 is YSLEER. The CDR3 loop spans 19 amino acids. With 0 bases clipped from V and 0 bases from J, the junction kept 6 bases outside the gene matches. The specimen was PBMCs or T cells enriched from blood (not recorded which). This clonotype was sampled from a young woman who had recovered from COVID-19. The chain is built from TRBV4-3 and TRBJ2-3; 13 bases fit TRBD2. The CDR3 protein is CASSQELAGGISSTDTQYF. The CDR3 region has the DNA TGCGCCAGCAGCCAAGAACTAGCGGGGGGGATCTCTAGCACAGATACGCAGTATTTT.